This T cell receptor (beta chain) was sequenced in a study of blood T cell repertoires in COVID-19. Trimming shortened V by 4 bases and J by 4 bases, and 14 bases separated the two germline ends. CDR3 size: 16 residues. Germline CDR1 reads LGHDT; CDR2 reads YNNKEL (reference sequence). Measured with immunoSEQ multiplex PCR; TCRdb has only the in-frame clones, and not every one. This sample yields about 130,000 clones, of which roughly 79% are seen a single time; around 18% belongs to the top ten. This TCR was recovered from an elderly man with acute or convalescent COVID-19. The chain couples TRBV3-1 (or the pseudogene TRBV3-2) to TRBJ1-6, with TRBD1 as a possible D gene (6 bases). The sequenced sample was peripheral blood. CDR3: CASSRDIWEYNSPLHF. The CDR3, as DNA: TGTGCCAGCAGCCGGGACATTTGGGAGTATAATTCACCCCTCCACTTT.